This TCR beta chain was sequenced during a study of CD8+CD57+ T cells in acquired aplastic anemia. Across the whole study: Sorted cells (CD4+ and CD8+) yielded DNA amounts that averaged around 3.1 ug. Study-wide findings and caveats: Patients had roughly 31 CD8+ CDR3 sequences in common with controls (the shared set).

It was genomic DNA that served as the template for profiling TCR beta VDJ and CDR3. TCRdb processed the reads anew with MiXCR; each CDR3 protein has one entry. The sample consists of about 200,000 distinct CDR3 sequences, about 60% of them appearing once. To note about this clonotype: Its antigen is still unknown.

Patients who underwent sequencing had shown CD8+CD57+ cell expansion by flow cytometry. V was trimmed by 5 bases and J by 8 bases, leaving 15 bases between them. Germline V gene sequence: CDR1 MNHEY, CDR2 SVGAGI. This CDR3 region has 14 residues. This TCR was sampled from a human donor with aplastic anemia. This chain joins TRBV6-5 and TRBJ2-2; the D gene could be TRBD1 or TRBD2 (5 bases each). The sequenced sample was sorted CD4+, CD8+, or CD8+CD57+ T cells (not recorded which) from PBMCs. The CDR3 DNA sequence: TGTGCCAGCAGTCCGGGACCCAGCCGGGGGGAGCTGTTTTTT. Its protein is CASSPGPSRGELFF.